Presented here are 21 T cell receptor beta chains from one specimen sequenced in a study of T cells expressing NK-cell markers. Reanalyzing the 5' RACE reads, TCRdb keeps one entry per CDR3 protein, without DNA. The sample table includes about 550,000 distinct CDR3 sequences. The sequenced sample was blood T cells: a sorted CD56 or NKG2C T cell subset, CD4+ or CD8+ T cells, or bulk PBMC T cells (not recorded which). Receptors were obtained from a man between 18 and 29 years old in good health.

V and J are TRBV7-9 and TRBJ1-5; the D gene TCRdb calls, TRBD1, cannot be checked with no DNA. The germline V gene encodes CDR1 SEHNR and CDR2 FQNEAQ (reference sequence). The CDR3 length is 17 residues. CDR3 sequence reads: CASSLVAGVTATQPQHF. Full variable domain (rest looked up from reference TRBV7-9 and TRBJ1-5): DTGVSQNPRHKITKRGQNVTFRCDPISEHNRLYWYRQTLGQGPEFLTYFQNEAQLEKSRLLSDRFSAERPKGSFSTLEIQRTEQGDSAMYLCASSLVAGVTATQPQHFGDGTRLSIL.

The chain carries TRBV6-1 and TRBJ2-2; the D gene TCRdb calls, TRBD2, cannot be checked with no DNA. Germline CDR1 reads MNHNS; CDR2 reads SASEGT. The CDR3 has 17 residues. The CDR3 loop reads CASSELTSGSWSVELFF.

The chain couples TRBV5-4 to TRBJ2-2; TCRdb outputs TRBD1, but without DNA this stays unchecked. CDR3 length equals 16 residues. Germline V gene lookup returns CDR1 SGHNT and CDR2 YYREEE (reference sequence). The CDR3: CASSTNPGGSTGELFF. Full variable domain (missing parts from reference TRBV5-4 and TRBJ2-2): ETGVTQSPTHLIKTRGQQVTLRCSSQSGHNTVSWYQQALGQGPQFIFQYYREEENGRGNFPPRFSGLQFPNYSSELNVNALELDDSALYLCASSTNPGGSTGELFFGEGSRLTVL.

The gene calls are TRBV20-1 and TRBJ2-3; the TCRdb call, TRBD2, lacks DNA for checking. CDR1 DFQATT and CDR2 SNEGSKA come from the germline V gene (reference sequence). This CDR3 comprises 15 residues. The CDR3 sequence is CSARNSGSLPDTQYF.

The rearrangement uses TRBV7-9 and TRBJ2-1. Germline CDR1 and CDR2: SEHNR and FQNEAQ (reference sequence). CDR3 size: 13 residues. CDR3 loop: CASSFDGENEQFF.

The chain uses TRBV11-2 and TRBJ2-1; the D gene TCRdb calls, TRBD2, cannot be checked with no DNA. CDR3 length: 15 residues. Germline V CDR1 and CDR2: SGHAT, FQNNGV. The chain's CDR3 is CASSALLAGESEQFF.

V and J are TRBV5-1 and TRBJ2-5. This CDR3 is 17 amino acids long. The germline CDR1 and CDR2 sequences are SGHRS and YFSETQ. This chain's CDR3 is CASSLAGVRSVEETQYF.

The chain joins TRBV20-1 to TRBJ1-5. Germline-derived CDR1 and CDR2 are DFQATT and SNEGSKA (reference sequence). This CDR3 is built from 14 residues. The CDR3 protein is CSASPKYSNQPQHF.

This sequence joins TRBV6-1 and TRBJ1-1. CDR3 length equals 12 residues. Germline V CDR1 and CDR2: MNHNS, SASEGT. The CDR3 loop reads CASSEVAAEAFF.

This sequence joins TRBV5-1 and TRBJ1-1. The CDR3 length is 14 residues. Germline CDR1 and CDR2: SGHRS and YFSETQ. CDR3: CASSPAGGYTEAFF.

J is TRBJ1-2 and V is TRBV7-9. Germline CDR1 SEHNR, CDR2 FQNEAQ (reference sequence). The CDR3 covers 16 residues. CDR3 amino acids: CASSLARGRVLNGYTF. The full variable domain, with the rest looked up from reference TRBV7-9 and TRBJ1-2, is DTGVSQNPRHKITKRGQNVTFRCDPISEHNRLYWYRQTLGQGPEFLTYFQNEAQLEKSRLLSDRFSAERPKGSFSTLEIQRTEQGDSAMYLCASSLARGRVLNGYTFGSGTRLTVV.

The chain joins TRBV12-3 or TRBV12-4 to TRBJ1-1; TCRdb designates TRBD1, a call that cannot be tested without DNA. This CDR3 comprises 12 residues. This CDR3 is CASQGALAEAFF.

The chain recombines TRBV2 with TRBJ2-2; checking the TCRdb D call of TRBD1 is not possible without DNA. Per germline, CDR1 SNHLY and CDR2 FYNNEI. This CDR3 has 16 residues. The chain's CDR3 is CASSDMGQSNPGELFF.

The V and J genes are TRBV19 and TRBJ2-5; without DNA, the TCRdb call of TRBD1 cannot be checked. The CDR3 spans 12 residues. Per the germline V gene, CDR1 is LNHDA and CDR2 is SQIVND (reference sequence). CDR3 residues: CASSIRGETQYF. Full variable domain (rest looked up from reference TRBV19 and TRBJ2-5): DGGITQSPKYLFRKEGQNVTLSCEQNLNHDAMYWYRQDPGQGLRLIYYSQIVNDFQKGDIAEGYSVSREKKESFPLTVTSAQKNPTAFYLCASSIRGETQYFGPGTRLLVL.

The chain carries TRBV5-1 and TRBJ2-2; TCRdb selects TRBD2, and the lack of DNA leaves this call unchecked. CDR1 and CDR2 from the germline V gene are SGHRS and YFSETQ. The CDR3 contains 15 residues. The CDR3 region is CASRPLAVVTGELFF.

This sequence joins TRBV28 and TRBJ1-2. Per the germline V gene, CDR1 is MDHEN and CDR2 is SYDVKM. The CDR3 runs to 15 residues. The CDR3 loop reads CASSLAGVINYGYTF.

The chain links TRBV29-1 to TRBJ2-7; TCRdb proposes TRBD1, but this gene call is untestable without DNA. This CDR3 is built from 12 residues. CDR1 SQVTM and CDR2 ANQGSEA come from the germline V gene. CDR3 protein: CSGSLSPYEQYF.

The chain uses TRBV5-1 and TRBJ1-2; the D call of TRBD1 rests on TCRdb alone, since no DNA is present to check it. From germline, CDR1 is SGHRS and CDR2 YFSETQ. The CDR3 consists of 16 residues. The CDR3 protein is CASSSLLGQGQDGYTF.

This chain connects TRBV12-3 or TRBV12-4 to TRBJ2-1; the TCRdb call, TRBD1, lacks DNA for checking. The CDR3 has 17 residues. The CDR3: CASSLAAGQGSYNEQFF.

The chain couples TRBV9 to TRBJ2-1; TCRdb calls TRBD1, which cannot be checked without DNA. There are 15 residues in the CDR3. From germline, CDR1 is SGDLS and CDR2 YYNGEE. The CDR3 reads CASSVRGDGGDEQFF.

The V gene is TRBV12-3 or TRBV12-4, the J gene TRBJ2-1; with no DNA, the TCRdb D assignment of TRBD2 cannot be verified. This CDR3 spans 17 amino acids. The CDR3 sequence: CASTSGLAGVSYNEQFF.